The 4 T cell receptor beta chains below were found in one sample sequenced in a study of PD-L1 blockade in urothelial cancer (dated by TCRdb to 2015 to 2018). Library method: the immunoSEQ multiplex PCR assay. In its TCRdb copy, this immuneACCESS table keeps in-frame sequences only and misses some clones. Where compared with another copy, unresolved V genes explain less than half of these, and the others have no known cause. Here the sample has 27,000 or so clones; 85% to 90% occur a single time. The top ten clonotypes cover approximately 1.8% of the sample. This sample comprised PBMCs, obtained around atezolizumab (anti-PD-L1) treatment. These receptors all come from a man between 50 and 59 years old with urothelial cancer.

The chain links TRBV12-5 to TRBJ2-7, with no clear D. Germline values: CDR1 LGHNT, CDR2 FRNRAP. This CDR3 has 16 residues. V was clipped by 2 bases and J by 0 bases, with 14 bases between them. CDR3 bases: TGTGCTAGTGGTTTGACGAGTCGAGACACCTCCTACGAGCAGTACTTC. The encoded protein is CASGLTSRDTSYEQYF.

The gene calls are TRBV2 and TRBJ2-7; possible D gene TRBD2, 5 bases. The CDR3 is 10 residues long. V was pared by 10 bases and J by 6 bases, with 10 bases between. Per germline, CDR1 SNHLY and CDR2 FYNNEI. The CDR3 spells CATLRGEQYF. CDR3 nucleotides: TGTGCCACCCTCCGGGGCGAGCAGTACTTC.

This chain joins TRBV18 and TRBJ1-3; D remains unclear. Trimming pared 1 base from V and 0 bases from J, leaving 16 bases between. The germline gives CDR1 KGHSH, CDR2 LQKENI. The CDR3 is 18 amino acids. The CDR3 region has the DNA TGTGCCAGCTCACCACTTCCGGGGTCCTATGACTCTGGAAACACCATATATTTT. Translated, it gives CASSPLPGSYDSGNTIYF.

This clone appeared a few times. This chain joins TRBV11-1 and TRBJ2-7; 9 bases agree with TRBD1. Germline V gene lookup returns CDR1 SGHAT and CDR2 FQDESV (reference sequence). J gave up 1 base and V 1 base, and 8 bases lay outside the gene matches. The CDR3 length is 17 residues. The CDR3 nucleotides read TGTGCCAGCAGCTTAGGAGGACAGGGGTTGGTTTCCTACGAGCAGTACTTC. Its protein is CASSLGGQGLVSYEQYF.